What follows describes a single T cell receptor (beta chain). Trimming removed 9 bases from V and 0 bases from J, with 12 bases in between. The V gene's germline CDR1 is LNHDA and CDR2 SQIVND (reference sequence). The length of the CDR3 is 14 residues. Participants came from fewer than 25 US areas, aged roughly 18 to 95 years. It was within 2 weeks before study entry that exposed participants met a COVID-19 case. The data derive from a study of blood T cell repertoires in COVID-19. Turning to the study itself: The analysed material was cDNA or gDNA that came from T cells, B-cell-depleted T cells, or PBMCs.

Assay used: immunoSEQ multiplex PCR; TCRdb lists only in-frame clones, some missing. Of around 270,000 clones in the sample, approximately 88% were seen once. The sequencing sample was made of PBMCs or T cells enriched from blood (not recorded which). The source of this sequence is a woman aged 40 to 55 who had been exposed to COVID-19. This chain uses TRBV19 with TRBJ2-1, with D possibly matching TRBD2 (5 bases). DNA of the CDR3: TGTGCCAGGCGGCGGGTCAGCTCCTACAATGAGCAGTTCTTC. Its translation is CARRRVSSYNEQFF.